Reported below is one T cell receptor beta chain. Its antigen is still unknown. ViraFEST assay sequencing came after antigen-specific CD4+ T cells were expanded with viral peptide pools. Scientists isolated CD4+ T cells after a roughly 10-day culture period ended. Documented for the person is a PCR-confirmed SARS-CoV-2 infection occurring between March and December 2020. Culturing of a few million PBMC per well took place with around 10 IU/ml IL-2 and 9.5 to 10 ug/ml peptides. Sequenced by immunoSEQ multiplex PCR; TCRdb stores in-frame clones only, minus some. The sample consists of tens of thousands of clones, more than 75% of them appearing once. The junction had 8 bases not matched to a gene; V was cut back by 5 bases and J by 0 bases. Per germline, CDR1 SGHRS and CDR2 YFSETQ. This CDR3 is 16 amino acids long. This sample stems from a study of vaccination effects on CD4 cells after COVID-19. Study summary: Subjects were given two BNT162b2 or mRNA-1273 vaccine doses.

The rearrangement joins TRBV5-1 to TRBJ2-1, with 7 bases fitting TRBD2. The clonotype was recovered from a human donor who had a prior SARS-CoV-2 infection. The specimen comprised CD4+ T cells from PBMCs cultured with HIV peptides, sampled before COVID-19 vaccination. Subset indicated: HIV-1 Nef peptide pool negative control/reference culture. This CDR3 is CASRAWASGSYNEQFF. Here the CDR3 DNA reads TGCGCCAGCAGAGCGTGGGCTAGCGGCTCCTACAATGAGCAGTTCTTC.